The next 18 T cell receptor beta chains were all read from a single sample in a study of T cell changes during pregnancy in multiple sclerosis. Clones were read by immunoSEQ multiplex PCR, and TCRdb kept only the in-frame ones, dropping some. Altogether more than 40,000 clones are present, around 94% being singletons, with the ten largest covering approximately 0.72%. The source material was CD4+ T cells from peripheral blood mononuclear cells, sampled in the third trimester of pregnancy. The receptors come from a female donor with multiple sclerosis, enrolled in a pregnancy study.

This rearrangement joins TRBV4-1 to TRBJ2-3, with a weak D call TRBD2 (5 bases). Trimming took 6 bases from V and 9 from J, leaving 16 bases between them. The CDR3 sequence is 13 residues long. Germline V gene sequence: CDR1 MGHRA, CDR2 YSYEKL. The CDR3 region is CASSRDFPRTQYF. The CDR3 coding sequence is TGCGCCAGCAGTCGGGATTTTCCCCGGACGCAGTATTTT.

This sequence joins TRBV5-1 and TRBJ2-1; unclear D gene. This CDR3 is built from 15 residues. Trimming took 0 bases from V and 0 from J, leaving 7 bases between them. Germline V CDR1 and CDR2: SGHRS, YFSETQ. The CDR3 nucleotides read TGCGCCAGCAGCTTGGACGCGAGCTCCTACAATGAGCAGTTCTTC. Translating gives CASSLDASSYNEQFF.

This chain connects TRBV19 to TRBJ2-6; the D is unclear. This CDR3 has 15 residues. From germline, CDR1 is LNHDA and CDR2 SQIVND (reference sequence). V lost 2 bases and J 1 base, leaving 6 bases between the germline ends. The CDR3 protein is CASSIMRSGANVLTF. The CDR3 nucleotides are TGTGCCAGTAGTATAATGAGGTCTGGGGCCAACGTCCTGACTTTC.

V gene TRBV28 combines with J gene TRBJ1-2; D perhaps matches TRBD1 (5 bases). The CDR3 has 15 amino acids. V was shortened by 10 bases and J by 1 base, with 19 bases between the two germline ends. CDR1 is MDHEN and CDR2 is SYDVKM in the germline V gene. The CDR3 loop reads CATLNLMGGNYGYTF. The CDR3 region has the DNA TGTGCCACCTTAAACTTAATGGGGGGTAACTATGGCTACACCTTC.

The chain carries TRBV15 and TRBJ1-2; D is perhaps TRBD1 (6 bases). Germline loops: CDR1 LNHNV, CDR2 YYDKDF (reference sequence). V was clipped by 3 bases and J by 4 bases, with 9 bases between them. The CDR3 is made up of 13 amino acids. The DNA of the CDR3 is TGTGCCACCAGCAGTACAGGGTCCTATGGCTACACCTTC. Protein: CATSSTGSYGYTF. Complete variable domain (other parts from reference TRBV15 and TRBJ1-2): DAMVIQNPRYQVTQFGKPVTLSCSQTLNHNVMYWYQQKSSQAPKLLFHYYDKDFNNEADTPDNFQSRRPNTSFCFLDIRSPGLGDTAMYLCATSSTGSYGYTFGSGTRLTVV.

V gene TRBV28 combines with J gene TRBJ2-5, with D unresolved. CDR1 is MDHEN and CDR2 is SYDVKM in the germline V gene. The CDR3 contains 13 residues. V lost 5 bases and J lost 3, with 10 bases in between. The CDR3 region is CASSTHREETQYF. CDR3 in DNA: TGTGCCAGCAGTACACACAGAGAAGAGACCCAGTACTTC.

The rearrangement links TRBV5-1 to TRBJ2-2; D gene uncertain. This CDR3 has 14 amino acids. The V gene's germline CDR1 is SGHRS and CDR2 YFSETQ. The V end lost 3 bases, the J end lost 2 bases, and 8 bases lay between the germline ends. CDR3 DNA: TGCGCCAGCAGCTCGACATTAAACACCGGGGAGCTGTTTTTT. Amino acid sequence: CASSSTLNTGELFF.

The chain links TRBV5-1 to TRBJ2-1; 8 bases align to TRBD2. The germline V gene encodes CDR1 SGHRS and CDR2 YFSETQ. With V trimmed by 9 bases and J by 8 bases, 13 bases remained unmatched. The CDR3 runs to 14 residues. CDR3 region: CATKSGSGFDEQFF. DNA for the CDR3: TGCGCCACCAAGAGCGGGAGCGGATTTGATGAGCAGTTCTTC. Full variable domain (rest looked up from reference TRBV5-1 and TRBJ2-1): KAGVTQTPRYLIKTRGQQVTLSCSPISGHRSVSWYQQTPGQGLQFLFEYFSETQRNKGNFPGRFSGRQFSNSRSEMNVSTLELGDSALYLCATKSGSGFDEQFFGPGTRLTVL.

The rearrangement links TRBV19 to TRBJ2-2; no clear D gene. CDR3 length: 16 amino acids. Germline V gives CDR1 LNHDA, CDR2 SQIVND (reference sequence). V lost 7 bases, J lost 0 bases, and 15 bases lay in between. The CDR3 is CASTSFESSNTGELFF. The CDR3 DNA reads TGTGCCAGTACCTCCTTTGAGTCCTCGAACACCGGGGAGCTGTTTTTT.

The CDR3, as DNA: TGTGCCAGCAGTGGGTTGACAGGAGTAAATCAGCCCCAGCATTTT. It translates to CASSGLTGVNQPQHF. The gene calls are TRBV6-1 and TRBJ1-5, with a weak D call TRBD1 (6 bases). V gave up 4 bases and J gave up 4 bases, with 14 bases separating them. Per the germline V gene, CDR1 is MNHNS and CDR2 is SASEGT. The CDR3 totals 15 residues.

This clone has a single count. The chain combines TRBV28 with TRBJ2-6, with a weak D call TRBD1 (5 bases). V was shortened by 2 bases and J by 0 bases, with 14 bases between the two germline ends. Germline assignment: CDR1 MDHEN and CDR2 SYDVKM. The CDR3 loop spans 18 amino acids. CDR3 sequence (DNA): TGTGCCAGCAGTTTAAAGCAGGGCAGCCCCTCTGGGGCCAACGTCCTGACTTTC. Translation: CASSLKQGSPSGANVLTF.

The chain joins TRBV5-1 to TRBJ2-5; D may be TRBD1 (5 bases). This CDR3 comprises 17 residues. V lost 0 bases and J 0 bases, leaving 15 bases between the germline ends. Germline assignment: CDR1 SGHRS and CDR2 YFSETQ. The CDR3 region is CASSLVGAKPYQETQYF. The CDR3, as DNA: TGCGCCAGCAGCTTGGTAGGGGCTAAACCGTACCAAGAGACCCAGTACTTC.

The genes are TRBV29-1 and TRBJ2-1; 7 positions match TRBD1. Losses at the gene ends were 5 bases for V and 9 bases for J; bases not matched to a gene: 10. Germline CDR1 reads SQVTM; CDR2 reads ANQGSEA. The CDR3 length is 13 residues. This CDR3 reads CSVMTGPGGEQFF. The CDR3, as DNA: TGCAGCGTTATGACAGGGCCTGGGGGTGAGCAGTTCTTC.

The chain is built from TRBV30 and TRBJ2-7; possible D gene TRBD1, 6 bases. The CDR3 loop spans 13 amino acids. The V gene's germline CDR1 is GTSNPN and CDR2 SVGIG (reference sequence). The ends were cut back, 2 bases at V and 4 bases at J, with 12 bases in the middle. Here the CDR3 DNA reads TGTGCCTGGAGTAAGAGTACAGGGTACGAGCAGTACTTC. Protein: CAWSKSTGYEQYF.

The chain recombines TRBV19 with TRBJ2-1, with D possibly TRBD1 on 5 matching bases. The CDR3 consists of 11 residues. Germline CDR1 and CDR2: LNHDA and SQIVND (reference sequence). V gave up 6 bases and J gave up 9 bases, with 9 bases separating them. CDR3 amino acids: CASSQTAEQFF. CDR3 sequence (DNA): TGTGCCAGTAGCCAGACAGCTGAGCAGTTCTTC. Based on the CDR3 plus reference TRBV19 and TRBJ2-1, the full variable domain is DGGITQSPKYLFRKEGQNVTLSCEQNLNHDAMYWYRQDPGQGLRLIYYSQIVNDFQKGDIAEGYSVSREKKESFPLTVTSAQKNPTAFYLCASSQTAEQFFGPGTRLTVL.

The chain links TRBV7-8 to TRBJ2-5, with D maybe TRBD1 (5 bases). Germline CDR1 reads SGHVS; CDR2 reads FQNEAQ. CDR3 length: 13 amino acids. Trimming cost V 4 bases and J 1 base, with 7 bases left between them. The CDR3 reads CASSSDSQETQYF. As DNA, the CDR3 is TGTGCCAGCAGCTCCGACAGCCAAGAGACCCAGTACTTC.

V is TRBV29-1 and J is TRBJ2-4; D perhaps matches TRBD2 (5 bases). CDR3 length: 12 residues. CDR1 and CDR2 from the germline V gene are SQVTM and ANQGSEA. Trimming took off 7 bases at V and 13 bases at J, with 20 bases between the two ends. The CDR3 coding sequence is TGCAGCGCCCGATCCGGGGATCCGGCCCAGTACTTC. This encodes CSARSGDPAQYF.

V usage is TRBV25-1 and J usage is TRBJ2-7; TRBD2 agrees at 8 bases. Losses at the gene ends were 2 bases for V and 3 bases for J; bases not matched to a gene: 12. CDR1 is MGHDK, CDR2 SYGVNS, per germline. There are 17 residues in the CDR3. CDR3 loop: CASSEARPGTSGYEQYF. DNA of the CDR3: TGTGCCAGCAGTGAAGCCAGACCCGGGACTAGTGGCTACGAGCAGTACTTC.